A selection of T cell receptor beta chains follows, all from one sample in a study of blood T cells in healthy people across ages. TCRdb reprocessed the 5' RACE reads via MiXCR and lists one record per CDR3 protein. The profile shows 1.8 million or so distinct CDR3 sequences, about two fifths of them singletons. The sample taken for sequencing was blood. Source of these receptors: a human donor in good health. CDR3s include the opening cysteine and the closing phenylalanine or tryptophan. D genes are given only for firm matches. Size is omitted from some rows. Given values are once, few, many or a class for expanded clones.

clone_size | j_call | v_call | d_call | cdr3_nt | cdr3_aa
once | TRBJ1-5 | TRBV9 | . | TGTGCCAGCAGCGTAGATGGGGGACGGTATCAGCCCCAGCATTTT | CASSVDGGRYQPQHF
. | TRBJ2-7 | TRBV30 | TRBD1 | TGTGCCTGGAACCCGGACAGGAGATTTGGGGAGCAGTACTTC | CAWNPDRRFGEQYF
. | TRBJ1-1 | TRBV2 | TRBD1 | TGTGCCAGCAGTACCTACAGGGGGCGGACTGAAGCTTTCTTT | CASSTYRGRTEAFF
. | TRBJ1-4 | TRBV20-1 | . | TGCAGTGTAACCGGGGAAACTAATGAAAAACGGTTTTTT | CSVTGETNEKRFF
few | TRBJ2-7 | TRBV7-9 | . | TGTGCCAGCAGCCACCGGGACGCTTTCTACGAGCAGTACTTC | CASSHRDAFYEQYF
. | TRBJ2-1 | TRBV12-3/TRBV12-4 | . | TGTGCCAGCAGTTTTACGGCTCGGGGATCCCTTAATGAGCAGTTCTTC | CASSFTARGSLNEQFF
once | TRBJ2-5 | TRBV6-2/TRBV6-3 | TRBD1 | TGTGCCGGCAGTCGGACAGGGGAAGAGACCCAGTACTTC | CAGSRTGEETQYF
. | TRBJ1-2 | TRBV2 | . | TGTGCCAGCAGTGCAGAGGTAGACTATGGCTACACCTTC | CASSAEVDYGYTF
few | TRBJ2-1 | TRBV4-2 | TRBD2 | TGTGCCAGCAGCCAAGTATTAAGCGGGGGGGCAGAAACCAATGAGCAGTTCTTC | CASSQVLSGGAETNEQFF
. | TRBJ2-7 | TRBV5-1 | . | TGCGCCAGCAGCTTGGACAGGTCCCTCTACGAGCAGTACTTC | CASSLDRSLYEQYF
. | TRBJ2-2 | TRBV5-1 | . | TGCGCCAGCAGTGCGAGAGGGGCCCCTGGCACCGGGGAGCTGTTTTTT | CASSARGAPGTGELFF
. | TRBJ2-5 | TRBV7-2 | . | TGTGCCAGCAGCTTAGCGTCGGGCTCAGGACAAGAGACCCAGTACTTC | CASSLASGSGQETQYF
. | TRBJ1-1 | TRBV20-1 | . | TGCAGTGCCTCAGGGGAGACTGAAGCTTTCTTT | CSASGETEAFF
. | TRBJ1-2 | TRBV20-1 | . | TGCAGTGCCTCAGACCTATACAGCTATGGCTACACCTTC | CSASDLYSYGYTF
. | TRBJ2-1 | TRBV20-1 | . | TGCAGTGCTAGGTCCGGGCCAAATGAGCAGTTCTTC | CSARSGPNEQFF
few | TRBJ2-7 | TRBV4-2 | . | TGTGCCAGCAGCCACTTCGGGGGTTCCTACGAGCAGTACTTC | CASSHFGGSYEQYF
. | TRBJ2-5 | TRBV12-3/TRBV12-4 | . | TGTGCCTGCAGTTTAGGTAGAGAGACCCAGTACTTC | CACSLGRETQYF
few | TRBJ2-7 | TRBV2 | . | TGTGCCAGCCTAGAAGACAGGTTGAACGAGCAGTACTTC | CASLEDRLNEQYF
few | TRBJ2-5 | TRBV3-1 | . | TGTGCCGGCAGCCAAGAGGGTCTGAACCAAGAGACCCAGTACTTC | CAGSQEGLNQETQYF
. | TRBJ2-3 | TRBV5-1 | . | TGCGCCAGCAGCTTGGGGATTAGCCGGACAGATACGCAGTATTTT | CASSLGISRTDTQYF
. | TRBJ2-1 | TRBV4-3 | . | TGCGCCAGCAGCCAAGATTCCGGAGGGACAGAAATGGAGGGGGATGAGCAGTTCTTC | CASSQDSGGTEMEGDEQFF
. | TRBJ1-2 | TRBV7-2 | . | TGTGCCAGCAGCTTGAATAACAACAGAATCTATGGCTACACCTTC | CASSLNNNRIYGYTF
. | TRBJ2-1 | TRBV2 | . | TGTGCCAGCAGGGTAATGGCGGACAATGAGCAGTTCTTC | CASRVMADNEQFF
. | TRBJ2-1 | TRBV28 | . | TGTGCCAGCAGCCCATTTCTACAGGCCGCCTACAATGAGCAGTTCTTC | CASSPFLQAAYNEQFF
. | TRBJ1-1 | TRBV20-1 | . | TGCAGTGCTAGTGGGGGGGGCCTCTCCCTGGCTGAAGCTTTCTTT | CSASGGGLSLAEAFF
few | TRBJ1-5 | TRBV18 | . | TGTGCCAGCTCACCAGCAGGCCTCAGCAATCAGCCCCAGCATTTT | CASSPAGLSNQPQHF
once | TRBJ2-1 | TRBV4-1 | TRBD1 | TGCGCCAGCAGCCAAGGTCTGGGACAGGGGCCTAGCAATGAGCAGTTCTTC | CASSQGLGQGPSNEQFF
. | TRBJ1-2 | TRBV12-3/TRBV12-4 | . | TGTGCCAGCGGATCAGGAGTGACCCATGGCTACACCTTC | CASGSGVTHGYTF
. | TRBJ2-3 | TRBV2 | TRBD1 | TGTGCCGGACACAGGGGGGGCACAGATACGCAGTATTTT | CAGHRGGTDTQYF
few | TRBJ2-3 | TRBV27 | TRBD1 | TGTGCCAGCAGTCCACGGGACAGGGTCATCACAGATACGCAGTATTTT | CASSPRDRVITDTQYF
few | TRBJ2-1 | TRBV3-1 | . | TGTGCCAGCAGCCAAGAGTCGGGGAGACCTAACAATGAGCAGTTCTTC | CASSQESGRPNNEQFF
. | TRBJ2-5 | TRBV4-3 | . | TGCGCCAGCAGCCAAGAGGTCTGGGTAGAGACCCAGTACTTC | CASSQEVWVETQYF
few | TRBJ1-2 | TRBV6-5 | . | TGTGCCAGCAGGAACTCCGGGACAAGATATGGCTACACCTTC | CASRNSGTRYGYTF
few | TRBJ1-1 | TRBV4-2 | . | TGTGCCAGCAGCCAGGCCTTCGAAGCTTTCTTT | CASSQAFEAFF
. | TRBJ2-1 | TRBV9 | . | TGTGCCTGCAGCGTGGGGGGTGAGTTGTATGAGCAGTTCTTC | CACSVGGELYEQFF
few | TRBJ1-5 | TRBV27 | . | TGTGCCAGTGGCGGAGAGCCCCAGCATTTT | CASGGEPQHF
. | TRBJ2-7 | TRBV7-8 | TRBD1 | TGTGCCAGCAGCTCCCATCGGACAGGGGGCTTTTCATACGAGCAGTACTTC | CASSSHRTGGFSYEQYF
. | TRBJ1-2 | TRBV9 | . | . | CASSVASGIPSYGYTF
few | TRBJ2-7 | TRBV28 | TRBD2 | TGTGCCAGCAGGCTAGCGGGCGGTACCTACGAGCAGTACTTC | CASRLAGGTYEQYF
few | TRBJ2-4 | TRBV29-1 | . | TGCAGCGTTCCCGAAAACATTCAGTACTTC | CSVPENIQYF
. | TRBJ1-5 | TRBV28 | . | TGTGCCAGCATTGTAGTCGGAACCGGATCCCAGCATTTT | CASIVVGTGSQHF
. | TRBJ2-5 | TRBV12-3/TRBV12-4 | . | TGTGCCAGCAGTACTGGGTCGGGGGAGACCCAGTACTTC | CASSTGSGETQYF
. | TRBJ2-1 | TRBV14 | TRBD2 | TGTGCCAGCAGCATGGGACTAGCGCCCAATGAGCAGTTCTTC | CASSMGLAPNEQFF
few | TRBJ2-1 | TRBV5-1 | . | TGCGCCAGCAGCTTGGAAAATCAAGAGACCCAGTTCTTC | CASSLENQETQFF
. | TRBJ2-7 | TRBV29-1 | . | TGCAGCGTTGCCGGCGGGGGCCGCTCCTACGAGCAGTACTTC | CSVAGGGRSYEQYF
many | TRBJ1-2 | TRBV15 | . | TGTGCCACCAGTAAGGGGGGCTATGGCTACACCTTC | CATSKGGYGYTF
once | TRBJ2-1 | TRBV7-2 | . | TGTGCCAGCAGCTTAGTAGGTTCGTACTCCTACAATGAGCAGTTCTTC | CASSLVGSYSYNEQFF
. | TRBJ2-7 | TRBV20-1 | . | TGCAGTGCTAGATCTGCTGAGGCCTACGAGCAGTACTTC | CSARSAEAYEQYF
. | TRBJ1-1 | TRBV7-3 | TRBD1 | TGTGCCAGCAGCCGGTGGACAGGTACTGAAGCTTTCTTT | CASSRWTGTEAFF
. | TRBJ1-2 | TRBV7-9 | TRBD1 | TGTGCCAGCACCCAAGTAGGGACAGGGATCTATGGCTACACCTTC | CASTQVGTGIYGYTF
. | TRBJ2-6 | TRBV11-2 | . | TGTGCCAGCAGCTTCCAGAGGTACTCTGGGGCCAACGTCCTGACTTTC | CASSFQRYSGANVLTF
few | TRBJ1-1 | TRBV10-3 | TRBD1 | TGTGCCATCAGTGAGGCCGACAGGGGGTATAATGAAGCTTTCTTT | CAISEADRGYNEAFF
. | TRBJ2-7 | TRBV29-1 | TRBD1 | TGCAGCGTTGAGGTTGGACAGGGTGGTTACGAGCAGTACTTC | CSVEVGQGGYEQYF
once | TRBJ2-7 | TRBV9 | TRBD1 | TGTGCCAGCAGCGGAGGTGGGACAGGGGGCGAGCAGTACTTC | CASSGGGTGGEQYF
. | TRBJ2-7 | TRBV20-1 | . | TGCAGTGCGACGACCAAATCCGACTACGAGCAGTACTTC | CSATTKSDYEQYF
few | TRBJ2-3 | TRBV7-9 | TRBD2 | TGTGCCAGCAGCTTAGCGTCGCCGAGCGGGGCCCCGTATTTT | CASSLASPSGAPYF
. | TRBJ2-1 | TRBV6-2/TRBV6-3 | TRBD1 | TGTGCCAGCAGTTGGACAGGCGATGAGCAGTTCTTC | CASSWTGDEQFF
few | TRBJ2-5 | TRBV29-1 | . | TGCAGCGTTGAACGGGGCAACCAAGAGACCCAGTACTTC | CSVERGNQETQYF